The source of this T cell receptor (beta chain) is a study of cytomegalovirus exposure and HLA in healthy donors. Regarding the study as a whole: Specific recognition of CMV antigens was confirmed in vitro for a few chains (all CMV-associated). It was 164 TCR beta chains that were listed as cytomegalovirus-associated. Reports showed the classifier diagnosing cytomegalovirus status with high specificity and sensitivity.

Sequenced by immunoSEQ multiplex PCR; TCRdb stores in-frame clones only, minus some. The sample carries some 150,000 clones, 80% to 90% recorded once. On this clone itself: As yet, its antigen is unknown.

The sequence came from a woman aged 25-40 years in good health and CMV-seronegative. Sequences were obtained from PBMCs.

The CDR3 DNA reads as TGTGCCAGCAGTTTTACAGGGGTGCTCTCACCCCTCCACTTT. It yields the protein CASSFTGVLSPLHF. The V and J genes are TRBV27 and TRBJ1-6; 7 nucleotides line up with TRBD1. This CDR3 contains 14 residues. Germline V gene sequence: CDR1 MNHEY, CDR2 SMNVEV (reference sequence). Germline trimming cut 3 bases from V and 10 bases from J; bases unmatched to any gene: 6.